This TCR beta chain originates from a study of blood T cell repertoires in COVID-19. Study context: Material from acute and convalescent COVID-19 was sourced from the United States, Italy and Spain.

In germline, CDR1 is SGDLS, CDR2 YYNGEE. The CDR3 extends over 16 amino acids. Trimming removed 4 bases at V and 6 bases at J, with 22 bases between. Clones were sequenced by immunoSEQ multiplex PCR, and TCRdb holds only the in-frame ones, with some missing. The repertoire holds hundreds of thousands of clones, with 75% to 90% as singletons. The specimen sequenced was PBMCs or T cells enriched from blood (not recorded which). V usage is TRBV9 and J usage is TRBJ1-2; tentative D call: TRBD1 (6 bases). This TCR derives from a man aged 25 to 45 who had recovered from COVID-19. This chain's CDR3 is CASSPNAGDEGDGYTF. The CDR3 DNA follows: TGTGCCAGCAGCCCTAACGCAGGGGATGAGGGGGATGGCTACACCTTC.